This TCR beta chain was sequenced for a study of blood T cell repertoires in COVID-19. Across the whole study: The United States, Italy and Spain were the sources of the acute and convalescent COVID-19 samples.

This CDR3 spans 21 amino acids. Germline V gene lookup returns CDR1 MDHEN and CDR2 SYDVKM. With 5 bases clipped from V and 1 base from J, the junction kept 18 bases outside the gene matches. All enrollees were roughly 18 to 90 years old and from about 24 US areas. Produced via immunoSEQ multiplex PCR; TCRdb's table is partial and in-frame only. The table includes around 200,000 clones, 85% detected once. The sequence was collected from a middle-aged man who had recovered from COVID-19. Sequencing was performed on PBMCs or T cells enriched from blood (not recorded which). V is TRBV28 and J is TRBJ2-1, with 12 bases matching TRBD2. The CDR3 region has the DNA TGTGCCAGCAGTACCGATCTAGCGGGAGGGCCATCTTTGTGGTCCTACAATGAGCAGTTCTTC. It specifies CASSTDLAGGPSLWSYNEQFF.